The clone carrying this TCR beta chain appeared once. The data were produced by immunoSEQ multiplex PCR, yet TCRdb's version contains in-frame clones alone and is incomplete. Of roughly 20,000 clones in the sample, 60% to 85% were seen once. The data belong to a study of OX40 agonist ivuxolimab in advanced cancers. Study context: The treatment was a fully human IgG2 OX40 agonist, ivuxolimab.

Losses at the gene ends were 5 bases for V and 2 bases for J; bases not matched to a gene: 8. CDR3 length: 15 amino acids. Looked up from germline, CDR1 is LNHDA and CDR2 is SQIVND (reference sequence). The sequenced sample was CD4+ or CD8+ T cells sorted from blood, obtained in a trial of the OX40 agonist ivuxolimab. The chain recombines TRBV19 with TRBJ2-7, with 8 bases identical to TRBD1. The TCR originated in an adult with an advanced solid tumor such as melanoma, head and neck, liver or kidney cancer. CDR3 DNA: TGTGCCAGTAGTCCCCGACAGGGGAGAGCCTACGAGCAGTACTTC. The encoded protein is CASSPRQGRAYEQYF.